This TCR beta chain was sequenced during a study of T cell changes during pregnancy in multiple sclerosis. Using immunoSEQ multiplex PCR, the repertoire was profiled, and TCRdb retains in-frame clones only, with some absent. This sample has roughly 52,000 clones, with 94% found just once. Germline-derived CDR1 and CDR2 are SGHRS and YFSETQ. The CDR3 spans 11 residues. Trimming removed 7 bases at V and 4 bases at J, with 7 bases between. The chain recombines TRBV5-1 with TRBJ2-3; D gene ambiguous. The TCR originated in a female donor with multiple sclerosis, enrolled in a pregnancy study. This sample comprised CD8+ T cells from peripheral blood mononuclear cells, obtained in the third trimester of pregnancy. Here the CDR3 DNA reads TGCGCCAGCGTAGGAGCAGATACGCAGTATTTT. It translates to CASVGADTQYF.